This record covers a single T cell receptor (beta chain). Its antigen is not identified. CD4+ T cells from unexposed donors were obtained before the COVID-19 pandemic (2011-2018). CD4+ T cells were isolated from the cells after nine to eleven days of culture. These data are taken from a study of CD4 T cells in relation to SARS-CoV-2 and coronaviruses. Study at large: ViraFEST: approximately 10-day antigen culture of PBMCs, then TCR beta CDR3 sequencing.

The CDR3 is 14 residues long. Trimming took 0 bases from V and 3 from J, leaving 6 bases between them. Per germline, CDR1 SGHRS and CDR2 YFSETQ. Clones were read by immunoSEQ multiplex PCR, and TCRdb kept only the in-frame ones, dropping some. The sample gives about 22,000 clones, approximately 68% of which show up once; roughly 19% is in the top ten. Sequencing was carried out using CD4+ T cells from PBMCs, cultured in vitro. This chain links TRBV5-1 with TRBJ2-2; D not certain. The TCR originated in a human donor in good health. The CDR3 DNA sequence: TGCGCCAGCAGCTTGGCCTCATACACCGGGGAGCTGTTTTTT. Amino acid sequence: CASSLASYTGELFF.